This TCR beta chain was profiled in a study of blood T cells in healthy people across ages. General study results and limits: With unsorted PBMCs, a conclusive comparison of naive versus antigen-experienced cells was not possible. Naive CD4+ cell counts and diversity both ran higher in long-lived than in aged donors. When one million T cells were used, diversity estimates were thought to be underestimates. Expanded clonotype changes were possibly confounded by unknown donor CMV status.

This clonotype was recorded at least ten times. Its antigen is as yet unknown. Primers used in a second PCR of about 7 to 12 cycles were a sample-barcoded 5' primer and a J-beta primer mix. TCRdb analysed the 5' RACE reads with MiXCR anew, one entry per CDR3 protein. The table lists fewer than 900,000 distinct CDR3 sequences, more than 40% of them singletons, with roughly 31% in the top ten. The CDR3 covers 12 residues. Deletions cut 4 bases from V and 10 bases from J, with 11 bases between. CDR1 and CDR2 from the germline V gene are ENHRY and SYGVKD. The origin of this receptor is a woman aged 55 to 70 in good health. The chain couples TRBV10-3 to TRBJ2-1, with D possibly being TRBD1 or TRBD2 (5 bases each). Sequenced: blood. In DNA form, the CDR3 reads TGTGCCATCAGTGGGGGGTGGGGGGAGCAGTTCTTC. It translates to CAISGGWGEQFF.